This T cell receptor (beta chain) was captured by sequencing in a study of blood T cell repertoires in COVID-19. Sequenced by immunoSEQ multiplex PCR; TCRdb stores in-frame clones only, minus some. The sample lists roughly 330,000 clones, 65% to 90% occurring once. V lost 8 bases, J lost 2 bases, and 12 bases lay in between. Germline loops: CDR1 MNHEY, CDR2 SMNVEV (reference sequence). The CDR3 contains 13 residues. V gene TRBV27 combines with J gene TRBJ1-2; possible D gene TRBD1, 5 bases. The source is a woman aged 18-29 years who had recovered from COVID-19. The specimen was PBMCs or T cells enriched from blood (not recorded which). Here the CDR3 reads CASGLTVNYGYTF. CDR3 bases: TGTGCCAGCGGGTTGACAGTAAACTATGGCTACACCTTC.